Listed below are T cell receptor beta chains from one sample, sequenced in a study of blood T cell repertoires in COVID-19. The data were produced by immunoSEQ multiplex PCR, yet TCRdb's version contains in-frame clones alone and is incomplete. The sample shows 95,000 to 120,000 clones, around 85% of them seen only once. The source material was peripheral blood. Receptor source: an older woman with COVID-19, enrolled during active disease. The CDR3 runs from the conserved cysteine through the conserved F or W. Each record gives: V gene, J gene, D gene, clone size, CDR3 protein, CDR3 DNA. The D gene is left open where the match is weak. The size of a clone is reported for some rows only, either as once, few or many, or as a class for expanded clones.

V: TRBV4-1
J: TRBJ1-2
D: -
size: -
CDR3: CASSQVGGVGYGYTF
DNA: TGCGCCAGCAGCCAAGTTGGGGGGGTAGGGTATGGCTACACCTTC

V: TRBV7-9
J: TRBJ1-1
D: -
size: -
CDR3: CASSFLTGNTEAFF
DNA: TGTGCCAGCAGCTTCTTGACAGGGAACACTGAAGCTTTCTTT

V: TRBV5-1
J: TRBJ1-1
D: TRBD1
size: -
CDR3: CASSEGQGAVNTEAFF
DNA: TGCGCCAGCAGCGAAGGACAGGGGGCTGTTAACACTGAAGCTTTCTTT

V: TRBV6-1
J: TRBJ2-3
D: -
size: -
CDR3: CASSEALGESTDTQYF
DNA: TGTGCCAGCAGTGAAGCGCTCGGGGAAAGCACAGATACGCAGTATTTT

V: TRBV5-1
J: TRBJ2-5
D: TRBD2
size: -
CDR3: CATNSGVAGETQYF
DNA: TGCGCCACCAATAGCGGGGTTGCGGGAGAGACCCAGTACTTC

V: TRBV6-5
J: TRBJ1-1
D: -
size: -
CDR3: CASSRAGNRPEAFF
DNA: TGTGCCAGCAGTCGAGCAGGGAACCGCCCTGAAGCTTTCTTT

V: TRBV3-1/TRBV3-2
J: TRBJ1-4
D: -
size: -
CDR3: CASSLRQVTNEKLFF
DNA: TGTGCCAGCAGCCTCCGACAGGTCACTAATGAAAAACTGTTTTTT

V: TRBV15
J: TRBJ1-2
D: -
size: few
CDR3: CATSRDVRVPYGYTF
DNA: TGTGCCACCAGCAGAGATGTGAGGGTCCCCTATGGCTACACCTTC

V: TRBV5-1
J: TRBJ2-6
D: -
size: -
CDR3: CASSPRRSGANVLTF
DNA: TGCGCCAGCAGCCCGAGGCGCTCTGGGGCCAACGTCCTGACTTTC

V: TRBV7-7
J: TRBJ2-1
D: TRBD1
size: -
CDR3: CASSETGASYNEQFF
DNA: TGTGCTAGCAGCGAGACAGGGGCCTCCTACAATGAGCAGTTCTTC

V: TRBV20-1
J: TRBJ1-2
D: -
size: -
CDR3: CSGGGYTF
DNA: TGCAGTGGAGGGGGCTACACCTTC

V: TRBV27
J: TRBJ1-1
D: -
size: -
CDR3: CASRPMIGGVTEAFF
DNA: TGTGCCAGCAGGCCGATGATTGGGGGCGTTACTGAAGCTTTCTTT

V: TRBV3-1/TRBV3-2
J: TRBJ1-2
D: -
size: -
CDR3: CASSQDNSHVSYGYTF
DNA: TGTGCCAGCAGCCAAGATAACTCCCATGTGTCCTATGGCTACACCTTC

V: TRBV4-3
J: TRBJ1-4
D: TRBD1
size: few
CDR3: CASSQDRGQGMEKLFF
DNA: TGCGCCAGCAGCCAAGATCGGGGACAGGGTATGGAAAAACTGTTTTTT

V: TRBV29-1
J: TRBJ2-7
D: TRBD1
size: -
CDR3: CSVSDRVNSYEQYF
DNA: TGCAGCGTTTCGGACAGGGTAAACTCCTACGAGCAGTACTTC

V: TRBV10-1
J: TRBJ2-1
D: -
size: -
CDR3: CASSESKPGVDEQFF
DNA: TGCGCCAGCAGTGAGTCGAAGCCGGGGGTCGATGAGCAGTTCTTC